Shown below are 8 T cell receptor beta chains from a single sample sequenced in a study of T cell repertoires in cytomegalovirus infection. In TCRdb, the reads were re-called with MiXCR into one record per CDR3 protein. The repertoire holds under 300,000 distinct CDR3 sequences, with approximately 13% as singletons. Sequencing was carried out using PBMCs. The receptor set was obtained from a human donor in good health (CMV status not recorded). Some clones in this sample may be carry-over from other donors' samples.

This clonotype appeared a few times. An end of the junction differs from the germline gene, which may be a read error. This chain connects TRBV28 to TRBJ1-2; 7 nucleotides align to TRBD1. The CDR3 has 13 amino acids. Germline-derived CDR1 and CDR2 are MDHEN and SYDVKM. The CDR3 protein is CASSSNRGFGYSF. CDR3 sequence (DNA): TGTGCCAGCAGTTCAAACAGGGGTTTTGGCTACTCCTTC.

About this clonotype: As the CDR3 is not closed by the conserved phenylalanine or tryptophan, this likely results from a read error. The DNA is left out, because the CDR3 cannot be placed on it with certainty; the CDR3 is given as TCRdb lists it. The V gene is TRBV7-8, the J gene TRBJ2-1; TRBD2, the table's D call, lacks a check against the DNA. In germline, CDR1 is SGHVS, CDR2 FQNEAQ. The length of the CDR3 is 16 amino acids, counting both ends. CDR3 loop: CASSREGTSGYNERFG.

Many counts were recorded for this clonotype. The chain combines TRBV7-8 with TRBJ1-1, with a weak D call TRBD1 (6 bases). There are 14 residues in the CDR3. V was clipped by 5 bases and J by 1 base, with 11 bases between them. Germline V CDR1 and CDR2: SGHVS, FQNEAQ. As DNA, the CDR3 is TGTGCCAGCAGCCCACGGACAGAGAACACTGAAGCTTTCTTT. As protein: CASSPRTENTEAFF.

This clonotype appeared a few times. The chain is built from TRBV19 and TRBJ2-1; TRBD2 aligns across 8 bases. Germline V gene lookup returns CDR1 LNHDA and CDR2 SQIVND (reference sequence). V dropped 9 bases and J dropped 7; count of bases not matched to a gene: 17. The CDR3 consists of 16 residues. The CDR3 DNA reads as TGTGCCAGCACCTGGATCCGGTCGGGAGGGGGAAATGAGCAGTTCTTC. Protein: CASTWIRSGGGNEQFF.

The chain uses TRBV7-8 and TRBJ2-1, with D unresolved. Germline V gives CDR1 SGHVS, CDR2 FQNEAQ. This CDR3 contains 15 residues. V lost 2 bases, J lost 8 bases, and 16 bases lay in between. CDR3 loop: CASSLSNRAIDEQFF. CDR3 coding DNA: TGTGCCAGCAGCTTATCAAACCGGGCCATTGATGAGCAGTTCTTC.

This clonotype was picked up many times. The V call is TRBV19, the J call TRBJ1-5; TRBD1 might be the D (5 bases). The V and J ends lost 7 bases and 4 bases respectively, with 11 bases between them. Germline V CDR1 and CDR2: LNHDA, SQIVND (reference sequence). CDR3 length: 13 residues. CDR3 nucleotide sequence: TGTGCCAGTAACTCAGGGTTAAATCAGCCCCAGCATTTT. This sequence encodes CASNSGLNQPQHF.

A few counts support this clonotype. The chain carries TRBV30 and TRBJ2-5; D is ambiguous. Germline V gives CDR1 GTSNPN, CDR2 SVGIG (reference sequence). This CDR3 is 13 amino acids long. The V end lost 2 bases, the J end lost 2 bases, and 9 bases lay between the germline ends. The CDR3 DNA sequence: TGTGCCTGGAGTAGGAACTTGCAAGAGACCCAGTACTTC. It codes for CAWSRNLQETQYF. Supplemented by reference TRBV30 and TRBJ2-5, the full variable domain reads SQTIHQWPATLVQPVGSPLSLECTVEGTSNPNLYWYRQAAGRGLQLLFYSVGIGQISSEVPQNLSASRPQDRQFILSSKKLLLSDSGFYLCAWSRNLQETQYFGPGTRLLVL.

In this sample, this clonotype turned up many times. This rearrangement joins TRBV7-2 to TRBJ2-7; D remains ambiguous. Germline V lookup: CDR1 SGHTA, CDR2 FQGNSA. Trimming cost V 5 bases and J 5 bases, with 16 bases left between them. The CDR3 sequence is 14 residues long. This chain's CDR3 is CASSRITDKDEQYF. The CDR3 DNA follows: TGTGCCAGCAGCAGAATAACTGACAAGGACGAGCAGTACTTC.